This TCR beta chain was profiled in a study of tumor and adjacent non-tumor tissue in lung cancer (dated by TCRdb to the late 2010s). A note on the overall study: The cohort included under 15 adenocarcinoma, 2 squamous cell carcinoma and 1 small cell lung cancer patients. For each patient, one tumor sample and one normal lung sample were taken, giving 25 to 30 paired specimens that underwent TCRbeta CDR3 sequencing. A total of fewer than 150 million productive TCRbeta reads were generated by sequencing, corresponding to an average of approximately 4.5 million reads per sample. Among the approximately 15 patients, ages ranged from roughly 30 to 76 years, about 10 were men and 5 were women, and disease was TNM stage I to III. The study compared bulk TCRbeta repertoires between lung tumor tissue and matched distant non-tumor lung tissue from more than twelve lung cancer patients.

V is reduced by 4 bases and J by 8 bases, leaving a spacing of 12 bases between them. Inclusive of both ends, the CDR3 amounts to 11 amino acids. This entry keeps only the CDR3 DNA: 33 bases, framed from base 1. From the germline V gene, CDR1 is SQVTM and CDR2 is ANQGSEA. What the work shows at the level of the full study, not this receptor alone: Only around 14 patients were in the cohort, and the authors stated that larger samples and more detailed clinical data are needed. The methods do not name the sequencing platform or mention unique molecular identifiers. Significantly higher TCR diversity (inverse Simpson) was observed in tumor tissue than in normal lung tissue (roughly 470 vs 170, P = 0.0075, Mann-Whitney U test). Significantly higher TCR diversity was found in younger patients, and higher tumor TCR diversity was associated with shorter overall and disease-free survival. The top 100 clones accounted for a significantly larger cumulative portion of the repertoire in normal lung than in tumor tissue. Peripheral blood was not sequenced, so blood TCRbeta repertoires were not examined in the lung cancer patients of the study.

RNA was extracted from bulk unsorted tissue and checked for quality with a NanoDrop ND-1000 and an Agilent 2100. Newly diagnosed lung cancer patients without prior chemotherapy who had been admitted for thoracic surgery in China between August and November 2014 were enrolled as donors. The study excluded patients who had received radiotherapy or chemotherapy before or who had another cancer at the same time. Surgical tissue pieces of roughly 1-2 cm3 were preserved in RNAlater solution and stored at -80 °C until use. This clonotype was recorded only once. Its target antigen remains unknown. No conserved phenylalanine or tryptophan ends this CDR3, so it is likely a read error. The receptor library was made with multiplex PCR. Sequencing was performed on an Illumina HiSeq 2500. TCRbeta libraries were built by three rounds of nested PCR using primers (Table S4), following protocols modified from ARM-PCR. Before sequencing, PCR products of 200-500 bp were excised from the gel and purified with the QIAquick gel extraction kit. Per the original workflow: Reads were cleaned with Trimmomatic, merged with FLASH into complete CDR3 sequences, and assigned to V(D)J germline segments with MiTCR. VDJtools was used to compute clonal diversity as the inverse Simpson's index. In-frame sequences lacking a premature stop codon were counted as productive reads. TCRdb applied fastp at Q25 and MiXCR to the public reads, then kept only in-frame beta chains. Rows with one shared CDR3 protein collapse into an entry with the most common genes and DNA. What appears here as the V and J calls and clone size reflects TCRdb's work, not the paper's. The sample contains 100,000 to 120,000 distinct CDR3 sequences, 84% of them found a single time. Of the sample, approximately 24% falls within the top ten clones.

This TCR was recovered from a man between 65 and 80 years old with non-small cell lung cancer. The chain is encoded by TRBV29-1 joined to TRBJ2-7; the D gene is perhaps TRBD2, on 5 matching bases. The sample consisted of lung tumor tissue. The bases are TGCAGCGTTGTCGTCGGGAACAAGCAGTACTCC. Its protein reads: CSVVVGNKQYS.